The 13 T cell receptor beta chains in this list originate from one sample, sequenced in a study of cytomegalovirus exposure and HLA in healthy donors. Use of 60 Vbeta and 13 Jbeta primers characterized the PCR. Sequencing used immunoSEQ multiplex PCR; TCRdb keeps in-frame clones, though not all of them. The data contain 90,000 or so clones, roughly four fifths of them singletons. Sequencing input: PBMCs. These receptors originate from a man aged 30-40 years in good health and CMV-seropositive.

V and J are TRBV19 and TRBJ1-5; D is ambiguous. In germline, CDR1 is LNHDA, CDR2 SQIVND (reference sequence). The length of the CDR3 is 15 residues. Trimming cost V 5 bases and J 3 bases, with 14 bases left between them. CDR3 sequence: CASSFSAGLNQPQHF. DNA of the CDR3: TGTGCCAGTAGTTTTTCTGCGGGCCTCAATCAGCCCCAGCATTTT.

J is TRBJ1-1 and V is TRBV6-5; 10 nucleotides align to TRBD1. With 6 bases clipped from V and 4 bases from J, the junction kept 5 bases outside the gene matches. The CDR3 extends over 14 amino acids. From germline, CDR1 is MNHEY and CDR2 SVGAGI. CDR3: CASSPGTGVTEAFF. CDR3 nucleotide sequence: TGTGCCAGCAGCCCTGGGACAGGGGTCACTGAAGCTTTCTTT.

The chain links TRBV29-1 to TRBJ2-1; D may be TRBD2 (5 bases). CDR1 SQVTM and CDR2 ANQGSEA come from the germline V gene. CDR3 length equals 16 residues. Trimming removed 5 bases at V and 0 bases at J, with 17 bases between. CDR3 protein: CSVRIGGVSSYNEQFF. The CDR3, as DNA: TGCAGCGTTAGGATCGGAGGCGTAAGCTCCTACAATGAGCAGTTCTTC.

The genes are TRBV7-2 and TRBJ2-1, with 12 bases fitting TRBD2. The CDR3 covers 17 residues. With 1 base clipped from V and 3 bases from J, the junction kept 4 bases outside the gene matches. Germline V lookup: CDR1 SGHTA, CDR2 FQGNSA. For the CDR3, the DNA is TGTGCCAGCAGCTTAGGGCTAGCGGGAGGGCGCTACAATGAGCAGTTCTTC. It specifies CASSLGLAGGRYNEQFF.

The chain recombines TRBV27 with TRBJ2-7; D might be TRBD2 (6 bases). The CDR3 loop spans 15 amino acids. Between the trimmed V and J ends, which lost 3 bases and 4 bases, there was a span of 16 bases. Germline V gene data show CDR1 as MNHEY and CDR2 as SMNVEV (reference sequence). In nucleotides, the CDR3 is TGTGCCAGCAGTTTCAGCGGAGGGATCCCTTACGAGCAGTACTTC. Encoded protein: CASSFSGGIPYEQYF.

This clone was counted only a few times. V and J are TRBV6-5 and TRBJ2-7; D gene ambiguous. Trimming removed 4 bases at V and 4 bases at J, with 8 bases between. The CDR3 extends over 12 amino acids. Germline V gene lookup returns CDR1 MNHEY and CDR2 SVGAGI. Here the CDR3 reads CASSLMRYEQYF. The CDR3 DNA reads as TGTGCCAGCAGTTTAATGAGATACGAGCAGTACTTC.

V gene TRBV28 combines with J gene TRBJ1-5, with D possibly TRBD1 on 5 matching bases. The CDR3 loop spans 13 amino acids. Trimming removed 10 bases from V and 4 bases from J, with 14 bases in between. Germline lookup yields CDR1 MDHEN and CDR2 SYDVKM. DNA of the CDR3: TGTGCCACACGGGACTCGAAGAATCAGCCCCAGCATTTT. It codes for CATRDSKNQPQHF.

The genes are TRBV7-2 and TRBJ1-2; TRBD1 aligns across 11 bases. This CDR3 has 15 residues. Germline values: CDR1 SGHTA, CDR2 FQGNSA. V lost 3 bases, J lost 0 bases, and 0 bases stayed unmatched. Written as DNA, the CDR3 is TGTGCCAGCAGCTTGGGACAGGGGGCTAACTATGGCTACACCTTC. This encodes CASSLGQGANYGYTF.

The chain carries TRBV5-1 and TRBJ2-3; possible D gene TRBD2, 5 bases. The ends were cut back, 4 bases at V and 2 bases at J, with 20 bases in the middle. The CDR3 length is 17 residues. CDR1 SGHRS and CDR2 YFSETQ come from the germline V gene. This chain's CDR3 is CASSPRRSGGFTDTQYF. CDR3 in DNA: TGCGCCAGCAGCCCCCGAAGGAGCGGAGGCTTCACAGATACGCAGTATTTT.

The chain is built from TRBV19 and TRBJ1-4, with D perhaps TRBD1 (6 bases). The CDR3 totals 14 residues. V was shortened by 2 bases and J by 6 bases, with 10 bases between the two germline ends. Germline loops: CDR1 LNHDA, CDR2 SQIVND (reference sequence). The DNA for the CDR3 is TGTGCCAGTAGTATAAAGGCAGGGGATGAAAAACTGTTTTTT. Translated, it gives CASSIKAGDEKLFF.

This sequence joins TRBV6-5 and TRBJ2-5; maybe TRBD1 (5 bases). CDR1 and CDR2 (germline): MNHEY, SVGAGI. Trimming removed 2 bases from V and 2 bases from J, with 12 bases in between. This CDR3 has 15 amino acids. The CDR3 bases are TGTGCCAGCAGTTACGGTTCAGGGTGGCAAGAGACCCAGTACTTC. Its translation is CASSYGSGWQETQYF.

This chain uses TRBV6-1 with TRBJ1-1; D is uncertain. CDR3 length: 11 amino acids. Germline V gives CDR1 MNHNS, CDR2 SASEGT. Trimming took off 7 bases at V and 0 bases at J, with 3 bases between the two ends. The CDR3 spells CASNMNTEAFF. The CDR3 DNA reads TGTGCCAGCAATATGAACACTGAAGCTTTCTTT.

The CDR3 DNA reads TGTGCCTGGAGTGTTAGAGGGCTAGATACGCAGTATTTT. It encodes CAWSVRGLDTQYF. The chain recombines TRBV30 with TRBJ2-3, with a tentative D call TRBD2 (5 bases). This CDR3 has 13 amino acids. CDR1 GTSNPN and CDR2 SVGIG come from the germline V gene (reference sequence). Between the trimmed V and J ends, which lost 0 bases and 5 bases, there was a span of 9 bases.